What follows is one T cell receptor (beta chain) and its context. What it binds is not known. The germline CDR1 and CDR2 sequences are MNHEY and SVGAGI. The CDR3 has 15 amino acids. Trimming removed 6 bases from V and 7 bases from J, with 21 bases in between. This entry belongs to a study of shared clonotypes between healthy human individuals. Study in general: For every donor, three CD4 naive, three CD4 memory, two CD8 naive and one CD8 memory plates were used.

As originally analysed: ImmunoSEQ output held junction-only sequences without quality scores, so filtering differed. Sequencing used immunoSEQ multiplex PCR; TCRdb keeps in-frame clones, though not all of them. That table supplies the V and J calls and clone size; D and trimming were determined from the DNA. The sample holds 2 million to 3 million clones, approximately 93% seen once. General observations from the study: In having few donors, the study represented limited genetic and exposure-history diversity.

The TCR sequence derives from a man aged 18 to 29 in good health. Some clones in this sample may be carry-over from other donors' samples. The sequenced sample was naive CD4+ T cells from PBMCs. Subset noted: CD45RA+ positively selected. V is TRBV6-5 and J is TRBJ1-2; no firm D call. The DNA of the CDR3 is TGTGCCAGCAGCCTGAGCTTCACCGGAGATTCTGGCTACACCTTC. As protein: CASSLSFTGDSGYTF.